This entry features one T cell receptor beta chain sequence. The data derive from a study of blood T cell repertoires in COVID-19. Overall study context: T cells, B-cell-depleted T cells, or PBMCs supplied cDNA or gDNA.

The protocol was immunoSEQ multiplex PCR, while the TCRdb copy is restricted to in-frame clones and leaves out a portion. Found here are about 260,000 clones, approximately 86% of them singletons; the top ten hold around 5%. This receptor was obtained from a woman in her fifties or sixties with COVID-19, enrolled during active disease. The source material was peripheral blood.

CDR3 coding DNA: TGTGCCAGCAGCCTAGGGAGCGGATGGGGCAATGAGCAGTTCTTC. Its protein is CASSLGSGWGNEQFF. This chain uses TRBV7-8 with TRBJ2-1; D perhaps matches TRBD2 (5 bases). Germline V gene data show CDR1 as SGHVS and CDR2 as FQNEAQ. The V and J ends lost 5 bases and 6 bases respectively, with 17 bases between them. This CDR3 contains 15 residues.